The 20 T cell receptor beta chains presented below share a single source sample, sequenced in a study of blood T cell repertoires in COVID-19. Sequenced by immunoSEQ multiplex PCR; TCRdb stores in-frame clones only, minus some. The sample has about 280,000 clones; 88% are singletons. The sample consisted of PBMCs or T cells enriched from blood (not recorded which). Receptors originate from a woman aged 55-70 years in a cohort exposed to, infected with or recovered from COVID-19 (not recorded which).

This rearrangement joins TRBV25-1 to TRBJ2-7; TRBD1 might be the D (5 bases). This CDR3 region has 15 residues. V lost 2 bases, J lost 3 bases, and 14 bases lay in between. The germline CDR1 and CDR2 sequences are MGHDK and SYGVNS. CDR3 DNA sequence: TGTGCCAGCAGTGAAAGTTCCGGACACCTCTACGAGCAGTACTTC. Translation: CASSESSGHLYEQYF.

The chain has TRBV27 and TRBJ2-1; TRBD2 matches at 8 bases. The CDR3 loop spans 19 amino acids. The V segment lost 5 bases and the J segment 4 bases; nucleotides outside the gene matches: 19. Germline lookup yields CDR1 MNHEY and CDR2 SMNVEV (reference sequence). CDR3 in DNA: TGTGCCAGCAGTGTTTATTCCGGGACTAGTCTCTTATTATACAATGAGCAGTTCTTC. This sequence encodes CASSVYSGTSLLLYNEQFF.

This rearrangement joins TRBV11-2 to TRBJ2-3, with D perhaps TRBD1 (6 bases). The germline V gene has CDR1 SGHAT and CDR2 FQNNGV. This CDR3 has 16 residues. Trimming removed 3 bases at V and 3 bases at J, with 16 bases between. The CDR3 nucleotides are TGTGCCAGCAGCTTGAGTCAGGGGACGAGTACAGATACGCAGTATTTT. Protein product: CASSLSQGTSTDTQYF. The whole variable domain, filled in from reference TRBV11-2 and TRBJ2-3, reads EAGVAQSPRYKIIEKRQSVAFWCNPISGHATLYWYQQILGQGPKLLIQFQNNGVVDDSQLPKDRFSAERLKGVDSTLKIQPAKLEDSAVYLCASSLSQGTSTDTQYFGPGTRLTVL.

The genes are TRBV5-1 and TRBJ2-7; tentative D call: TRBD2 (5 bases). Germline CDR1 is SGHRS and CDR2 is YFSETQ. With 7 bases removed from V and 0 bases from J, the gap between germline ends came to 14 bases. The CDR3 is made up of 14 amino acids. The DNA of the CDR3 is TGCGCCAGCCTAGCCGGACCGAGCTCCTACGAGCAGTACTTC. This translates into CASLAGPSSYEQYF.

V and J are TRBV18 and TRBJ2-3; D possibly corresponds to TRBD2 (5 bases). The germline CDR1 and CDR2 sequences are KGHSH and LQKENI. Between the trimmed V and J ends, which lost 5 bases and 5 bases, there was a span of 14 bases. The CDR3 consists of 14 residues. The DNA for the CDR3 is TGTGCCAGCTCAATAGGACTGCACCGAGATACGCAGTATTTT. The encoded protein is CASSIGLHRDTQYF.

V is TRBV28 and J is TRBJ2-5; 7 nucleotides align to TRBD1. The CDR3 covers 15 residues. Trimming at V came to 3 bases and at J to 2 bases, leaving 6 bases not matched to a gene. Germline V gene sequence: CDR1 MDHEN, CDR2 SYDVKM. This CDR3 reads CASSFRDSRQETQYF. Written as DNA, the CDR3 is TGTGCCAGCAGTTTCCGGGACAGTCGGCAAGAGACCCAGTACTTC.

The genes are TRBV5-6 and TRBJ1-2; perhaps TRBD1 as D (5 bases). The CDR3 extends over 15 amino acids. Germline CDR1 SGHDT, CDR2 YYEEEE. Deletions cut 0 bases from V and 4 bases from J, with 13 bases between. The DNA for the CDR3 is TGTGCCAGCAGCTTGGAGGGAGGGGTGCCCTATGGCTACACCTTC. It is translated as CASSLEGGVPYGYTF.

V usage is TRBV18 and J usage is TRBJ1-4; D remains ambiguous. Germline V gives CDR1 KGHSH, CDR2 LQKENI. The CDR3 is 14 amino acids. Trimming left V 0 bases short and J 6 bases short, with 8 bases between. The CDR3 bases are TGTGCCAGCTCACCACCCTGGCCTGATGAAAAACTGTTTTTT. It translates to CASSPPWPDEKLFF.

The J gene is TRBJ1-1, the V gene TRBV6-1; D perhaps matches TRBD1 (5 bases). Trimming left V 2 bases short and J 8 bases short, with 24 bases between. The CDR3 loop spans 17 amino acids. CDR1 MNHNS and CDR2 SASEGT come from the germline V gene. The CDR3 nucleotides are TGTGCCAGCAGTGAACCCCGTGTCAGGGAGGTTAGTCCCGAAGCTTTCTTT. The encoded protein is CASSEPRVREVSPEAFF.

This clone was counted only a few times. This chain's CDR3 is CASSPPGSLAKNIQYF. CDR3 DNA: TGTGCCAGCTCACCACCGGGCAGTTTAGCCAAAAACATTCAGTACTTC. The chain joins TRBV18 to TRBJ2-4, with D hard to call. Germline V gene sequence: CDR1 KGHSH, CDR2 LQKENI. The CDR3 is 16 amino acids. V was cut by 0 bases and J by 0 bases, with 9 bases left in between.

This chain connects TRBV15 to TRBJ2-3, with D possibly being TRBD1 (5 bases). Trimming removed 4 bases from V and 0 bases from J, with 17 bases in between. There are 17 residues in the CDR3. Germline V CDR1 and CDR2: LNHNV, YYDKDF (reference sequence). Here the CDR3 DNA reads TGTGCCACCAGCAAGACCATGAGTGGGGCTAGCACAGATACGCAGTATTTT. Residues: CATSKTMSGASTDTQYF.

The sample holds one count of this clone. CDR3 sequence (DNA): TGTGCCTGGAGTAAACCCGGGACAGCCTCCTACGAGCAGTACTTC. Its protein product is CAWSKPGTASYEQYF. The chain employs TRBV30 and TRBJ2-7, with 7 bases lining up with TRBD1. This CDR3 is built from 15 residues. V lost 2 bases and J lost 0; bases outside the gene matches: 7. Germline assignment: CDR1 GTSNPN and CDR2 SVGIG (reference sequence).

The rearrangement joins TRBV5-1 to TRBJ1-1; D might be TRBD1 (6 bases). Deletions cut 4 bases from V and 1 base from J, with 14 bases between. This CDR3 has 15 amino acids. Per the germline V gene, CDR1 is SGHRS and CDR2 is YFSETQ. The CDR3 nucleotides read TGCGCCAGCAGCGGTAACCCCAGGGGGAACACTGAAGCTTTCTTT. It specifies CASSGNPRGNTEAFF.

V is TRBV6-5 and J is TRBJ1-6; the D is unclear. There are 16 residues in the CDR3. Looked up from germline, CDR1 is MNHEY and CDR2 is SVGAGI. Trimming took 0 bases from V and 9 from J, leaving 15 bases between them. CDR3 sequence: CASSYSRGSRVSPLHF. In DNA, the CDR3 is TGTGCCAGCAGTTACTCTCGGGGTTCCCGGGTTTCACCCCTCCACTTT.

This sequence joins TRBV18 and TRBJ1-1, with 8 positions matching TRBD1. There are 13 residues in the CDR3. V dropped 4 bases and J dropped 5; count of bases not matched to a gene: 3. Germline V gene data show CDR1 as KGHSH and CDR2 as LQKENI. CDR3 coding DNA: TGTGCCAGCTCACTTGACAGGGGAACTGAAGCTTTCTTT. Translated, it gives CASSLDRGTEAFF. Full variable domain (outside the CDR3, taken from reference TRBV18 and TRBJ1-1): NAGVMQNPRHLVRRRGQEARLRCSPMKGHSHVYWYRQLPEEGLKFMVYLQKENIIDESGMPKERFSAEFPKEGPSILRIQQVVRGDSAAYFCASSLDRGTEAFFGQGTRLTVV.

The chain recombines TRBV10-1 with TRBJ2-1; TRBD2 agrees at 12 bases. CDR1 is WNHNN and CDR2 is SYGVQD in the germline V gene (reference sequence). The CDR3 length is 17 residues. V lost 0 bases, J lost 4 bases, and 4 bases stayed unmatched. The CDR3 region is CASSESLAGGPYNEQFF. The CDR3, as DNA: TGCGCCAGCAGTGAGTCCCTAGCGGGGGGGCCATACAATGAGCAGTTCTTC.

J is TRBJ2-1 and V is TRBV7-2, with 7 bases that match TRBD2. The V gene's germline CDR1 is SGHTA and CDR2 FQGNSA. The CDR3 length is 16 residues. J gave up 6 bases and V 1 base, and 9 bases lay outside the gene matches. The CDR3 is CASSLGGGGLFNEQFF. The CDR3 nucleotides read TGTGCCAGCAGCTTAGGGGGGGGAGGTTTATTCAATGAGCAGTTCTTC.

V is TRBV27 and J is TRBJ2-1; TRBD2 agrees at 9 bases. The length of the CDR3 is 18 residues. Germline V gene sequence: CDR1 MNHEY, CDR2 SMNVEV (reference sequence). After removal of 3 bases from V and 5 bases from J, the junction contained 14 bases not matched to a gene. The CDR3 loop is CASSLRGREGFRNNEQFF. Written as DNA, the CDR3 is TGTGCCAGCAGTTTGCGGGGGCGGGAGGGATTCCGAAACAATGAGCAGTTCTTC.

Notes on this clone: Other DNA sequences from this sample encode an identical CDR3 as well. The V call is TRBV9, the J call TRBJ2-3, with D possibly TRBD2 on 5 matching bases. Germline V gene lookup returns CDR1 SGDLS and CDR2 YYNGEE. Between the trimmed V and J ends, which lost 3 bases and 3 bases, there was a span of 11 bases. The CDR3 has 14 residues. CDR3 loop: CASSAGGGTDTQYF. The CDR3 bases are TGTGCCAGCAGCGCCGGAGGTGGGACAGATACGCAGTATTTT.

This rearrangement joins TRBV4-1 to TRBJ2-1; 8 bases align to TRBD2. V dropped 1 base and J dropped 6; count of bases not matched to a gene: 8. From germline, CDR1 is MGHRA and CDR2 YSYEKL. This CDR3 region has 16 residues. The CDR3 here is CASSQVGGRPPNEQFF. The CDR3 DNA sequence: TGCGCCAGCAGCCAAGTGGGCGGGAGGCCCCCCAATGAGCAGTTCTTC.